Listed below are T cell receptor beta chains from one sample, sequenced in a study of T cell repertoires in cytomegalovirus infection. TCRdb fed the reads into MiXCR, producing one record per CDR3 protein. The table lists 400,000 to 550,000 distinct CDR3 sequences, about 11% of them singletons. The sample consisted of PBMCs. The receptor set was obtained from a human donor in good health (CMV status not recorded). Some clones in this sample may be carry-over from other donors' samples. CDR3s leave out the opening cysteine and the closing phenylalanine or tryptophan. D genes are given only for firm matches.

TRBJ1-2,TRBV5-5,TRBD1,ASSLAQGDYYGYT
TRBJ2-1,TRBV6-5,TRBD1,ASTGGYNEQF
TRBJ2-2,TRBV6-2/TRBV6-3,.,ASSYAPTDYTGELF
TRBJ2-2,TRBV6-1,.,ASPRRPNTGELF
TRBJ1-2,TRBV15,.,ATSRDGDLGYT
TRBJ1-1,TRBV5-1,TRBD1,ASSSGQGVTEAF
TRBJ2-7,TRBV6-1,.,ASVGQKYYEQY
TRBJ1-6,TRBV5-5,.,ASSTLVGSPLH
TRBJ1-6,TRBV5-6,.,ASSLMWNSPLH
TRBJ2-7,TRBV28,.,ASSSTNEQY
TRBJ2-7,TRBV6-1,.,ASRDTGNYEQY
TRBJ2-2,TRBV29-1,TRBD2,TAGGTGELF
TRBJ2-7,TRBV7-9,.,ASSKDGTYEQY
TRBJ2-3,TRBV28,TRBD1,ASRTGQTADTQY
TRBJ1-6,TRBV19,TRBD1,ASSPRDRVYNSPLH
TRBJ2-7,TRBV6-5,TRBD1,ASSYSRQGAYEQY